These 26 T cell receptor beta chains came from one sample sequenced in a study of OX40 agonist ivuxolimab in advanced cancers. Measured with immunoSEQ multiplex PCR; TCRdb has only the in-frame clones, and not every one. The data hold tens of thousands of clones, with approximately 90% observed a single time. Sequenced here: CD4+ or CD8+ T cells sorted from blood, sampled in a trial of the OX40 agonist ivuxolimab. These receptors all stem from an adult with an advanced solid tumor such as melanoma, head and neck, liver or kidney cancer.

This clone has just one count. V is TRBV18 and J is TRBJ2-7; 9 nucleotides match TRBD1. This CDR3 is 17 amino acids long. Germline lookup yields CDR1 KGHSH and CDR2 LQKENI. J lost 3 bases, V lost 1 base, and 10 bases had no gene match. The CDR3 DNA reads as TGTGCCAGCTCACCACAAAAAGGACAGGGGACGTTCTACGAGCAGTACTTC. Amino acid sequence: CASSPQKGQGTFYEQYF. Based on the CDR3 plus reference TRBV18 and TRBJ2-7, the full variable domain is NAGVMQNPRHLVRRRGQEARLRCSPMKGHSHVYWYRQLPEEGLKFMVYLQKENIIDESGMPKERFSAEFPKEGPSILRIQQVVRGDSAAYFCASSPQKGQGTFYEQYFGPGTRLTVT.

This clone has a single count. The chain couples TRBV6-5 to TRBJ1-6, with a tentative D call TRBD1 (5 bases). This CDR3 spans 15 amino acids. Trimming removed 5 bases from V and 2 bases from J, with 10 bases in between. Germline CDR1 is MNHEY and CDR2 is SVGAGI. The CDR3 loop is CASSQTGPYNSPLHF. Here the CDR3 DNA reads TGTGCCAGCAGTCAGACGGGGCCCTATAATTCACCCCTCCACTTT.

The genes are TRBV10-3 and TRBJ2-3, with D tentatively TRBD1 or TRBD2 (6 bases each). This CDR3 contains 15 residues. Germline-derived CDR1 and CDR2 are ENHRY and SYGVKD. Trimming removed 9 bases from V and 0 bases from J, with 16 bases in between. CDR3: CAIRGSTGSTDTQYF. The CDR3 coding sequence is TGTGCCATTCGGGGGAGTACAGGGAGCACAGATACGCAGTATTTT.

This chain links TRBV5-1 with TRBJ1-2; 7 nucleotides match TRBD1. After removal of 2 bases from V and 0 bases from J, the junction contained 7 bases not matched to a gene. Germline assignment: CDR1 SGHRS and CDR2 YFSETQ. This CDR3 has 16 residues. The CDR3 DNA sequence: TGCGCCAGCAGCTTCCTTTCAGGGGGAGCTAACTATGGCTACACCTTC. It codes for CASSFLSGGANYGYTF.

The chain joins TRBV29-1 to TRBJ1-1; D is perhaps TRBD1 (6 bases). V lost 7 bases and J 0 bases, leaving 21 bases between the germline ends. The CDR3 covers 16 residues. Germline CDR1 reads SQVTM; CDR2 reads ANQGSEA. The CDR3 DNA is TGCAGCGGCGGGGGAGCCAGGGGAGGCATGAACACTGAAGCTTTCTTT. Translation: CSGGGARGGMNTEAFF.

This chain joins TRBV18 and TRBJ2-7, with TRBD2 matching 7 bases. CDR3 size: 14 residues. J gave up 5 bases and V 1 base, and 5 bases lay outside the gene matches. CDR1 and CDR2 from the germline V gene are KGHSH and LQKENI. The CDR3 reads CASSPRGGVDEQYF. The CDR3 DNA reads as TGTGCCAGCTCACCACGGGGGGGAGTGGACGAGCAGTACTTC.

The chain couples TRBV21-1 to TRBJ2-3. TRBV21-1 is given as a pseudogene. This CDR3 comprises 14 residues. The CDR3 is CASSARPRTDTQYF. In DNA form, the CDR3 reads TGTGCCAGCAGCGCCCGGCCCCGCACGGATACGCAGTATTTT.

The J gene is TRBJ1-6, the V gene TRBV6-5; D is uncertain. Trimming took 2 bases from V and 7 from J, leaving 12 bases between them. Germline CDR1 and CDR2: MNHEY and SVGAGI. The CDR3 covers 15 residues. Written as DNA, the CDR3 is TGTGCCAGCAGTTACGGTCCAGGCCCCAATTCACCCCTCCACTTT. It translates to CASSYGPGPNSPLHF.

This clone came up once. The rearrangement joins TRBV6-5 to TRBJ2-2; D is ambiguous. The CDR3 length is 12 residues. Germline CDR1 is MNHEY and CDR2 is SVGAGI. The V and J ends lost 8 bases and 1 base respectively, with 5 bases between them. Here the CDR3 DNA reads TGTGCCAGCGAGGAGAACACCGGGGAGCTGTTTTTT. It codes for CASEENTGELFF.

In nucleotides, the CDR3 is TGCGCCAGCAGCCAAGACGGACAGGGGCCCGGGGCCAAAAACATTCAGTACTTC. It specifies CASSQDGQGPGAKNIQYF. The chain recombines TRBV4-1 with TRBJ2-4; 9 positions agree with TRBD1. The V gene's germline CDR1 is MGHRA and CDR2 YSYEKL. With V trimmed by 0 bases and J by 1 base, 7 bases remained unmatched. The CDR3 is 18 residues long.

This chain links TRBV9 with TRBJ1-1; TRBD1 might be the D (5 bases). The CDR3 is made up of 13 amino acids. V was clipped by 4 bases and J by 0 bases, with 7 bases between them. CDR1 is SGDLS, CDR2 YYNGEE, per germline. CDR3 region: CASSRQMNTEAFF. Here the CDR3 DNA reads TGTGCCAGCAGCCGACAGATGAACACTGAAGCTTTCTTT.

In DNA form, the CDR3 reads TGTGCCAGCAGCCCACTACTGGCCGAGACCCAGTACTTC. This encodes CASSPLLAETQYF. V is TRBV5-4 and J is TRBJ2-5; D is uncertain. The CDR3 runs to 13 residues. CDR1 is SGHNT, CDR2 YYREEE, per germline (reference sequence). V was pared by 4 bases and J by 5 bases, with 12 bases between.

This clone occurred a few times. This sequence joins TRBV4-2 and TRBJ1-2, with unresolved D. Deletions cut 3 bases from V and 3 bases from J, with 14 bases between. Germline assignment: CDR1 LGHNA and CDR2 YNFKEQ. This CDR3 region has 15 residues. CDR3 amino acids: CASSQGMKGDYGYTF. The CDR3 nucleotides are TGTGCCAGCAGCCAGGGAATGAAGGGCGACTATGGCTACACCTTC.

V is TRBV4-2 and J is TRBJ1-2, with 7 positions matching TRBD1. The CDR3 contains 16 residues. Per germline, CDR1 LGHNA and CDR2 YNFKEQ. V was pared by 10 bases and J by 5 bases, with 19 bases of the junction left unmatched. The CDR3 bases are TGTGCCATCCCCAAGGAGGGGGCCCGCTCTGGATATGGCTACACCTTC. Protein product: CAIPKEGARSGYGYTF.

The chain joins TRBV30 to TRBJ2-1; the D gene is possibly TRBD2 (5 bases). The length of the CDR3 is 18 residues. Germline CDR1 GTSNPN, CDR2 SVGIG (reference sequence). V was cut by 4 bases and J by 4 bases, with 26 bases left in between. The chain's CDR3 is CAWTLTHRTLTGYNEQFF. CDR3 nucleotides: TGTGCCTGGACTTTAACCCACCGGACTCTAACGGGGTACAATGAGCAGTTCTTC.

This rearrangement joins TRBV18 to TRBJ1-4, with D uncertain. There are 18 residues in the CDR3. V was cut by 0 bases and J by 0 bases, with 14 bases left in between. Germline V CDR1 and CDR2: KGHSH, LQKENI. The CDR3 bases are TGTGCCAGCTCACCACCCGCCGCTTCCGGTACAACTAATGAAAAACTGTTTTTT. Translation gives CASSPPAASGTTNEKLFF.

The chain links TRBV5-1 to TRBJ2-5; D unresolved. The CDR3 sequence is 14 residues long. Germline CDR1 SGHRS, CDR2 YFSETQ. The germline V and J ends were trimmed by 1 base and 2 bases, with 9 bases remaining between them. In DNA, the CDR3 is TGCGCCAGCAGCTTGCAACAGAGTCAAGAGACCCAGTACTTC. This translates into CASSLQQSQETQYF.

CDR3 sequence reads: CASSYMGEQFF. In DNA form, the CDR3 reads TGTGCCAGCAGTTACATGGGGGAGCAGTTCTTC. The rearrangement joins TRBV6-5 to TRBJ2-1, with D unclear. Germline assignment: CDR1 MNHEY and CDR2 SVGAGI. The V gene lost 2 bases and the J gene lost 10 bases, with 6 bases spanning the gap. CDR3 length: 11 residues.

The rearrangement links TRBV11-2 to TRBJ2-1; weak D call: TRBD1 (5 bases). Germline V gives CDR1 SGHAT, CDR2 FQNNGV. V lost 5 bases, J lost 5 bases, and 19 bases lay in between. CDR3 size: 16 residues. DNA for the CDR3: TGTGCCAGCAGCAACCAGGGTCTAGGGGCCAACAATGAGCAGTTCTTC. It specifies CASSNQGLGANNEQFF. Variable domain in full (rest from reference TRBV11-2 and TRBJ2-1): EAGVAQSPRYKIIEKRQSVAFWCNPISGHATLYWYQQILGQGPKLLIQFQNNGVVDDSQLPKDRFSAERLKGVDSTLKIQPAKLEDSAVYLCASSNQGLGANNEQFFGPGTRLTVL.

The chain uses TRBV5-6 and TRBJ1-5; no reliable D call. The CDR3 covers 13 residues. The germline gives CDR1 SGHDT, CDR2 YYEEEE. V was trimmed by 5 bases and J by 5 bases, leaving 11 bases between them. CDR3 amino acids: CASSRNLDQPQHF. The DNA for the CDR3 is TGTGCCAGCAGTCGTAACCTAGATCAGCCCCAGCATTTT.

The chain employs TRBV6-1 and TRBJ1-6; the match to TRBD1 covers 10 bases. The CDR3 extends over 13 amino acids. The germline V gene encodes CDR1 MNHNS and CDR2 SASEGT. The V and J ends lost 8 bases and 7 bases, in that order; junction bases with no gene match: 2. CDR3 sequence (DNA): TGTGCCAGCGGGGGACAGGGGAATTCACCCCTCCACTTT. It translates to CASGGQGNSPLHF.

V is TRBV7-6 and J is TRBJ2-7; tentatively, D is TRBD2 (6 bases). CDR1 is SGHVS, CDR2 FNYEAQ, per germline. This CDR3 contains 14 residues. Trimming removed 1 base at V and 7 bases at J, with 14 bases between. CDR3 DNA sequence: TGTGCCAGCAGCTTAGGGGCAGGCGGGGATGAGCAGTACTTC. Protein: CASSLGAGGDEQYF.

This clone was counted a single time. The J gene is TRBJ1-3, the V gene TRBV6-1; 8 bases are a match to TRBD1. Trimming cost V 8 bases and J 0 bases; bases outside gene matches: 6. The CDR3 sequence is 15 residues long. Germline V gives CDR1 MNHNS, CDR2 SASEGT. The CDR3 region has the DNA TGTGCCAGCCGGGGGACAGGCGGCTCTGGAAACACCATATATTTT. It codes for CASRGTGGSGNTIYF.

The rearrangement links TRBV7-2 to TRBJ2-3; D remains unclear. With 1 base removed from V and 2 bases from J, the gap between germline ends came to 7 bases. Germline assignment: CDR1 SGHTA and CDR2 FQGNSA. This CDR3 contains 14 residues. In nucleotides, the CDR3 is TGTGCCAGCAGCTTAGACACGCACACAGATACGCAGTATTTT. Translation gives CASSLDTHTDTQYF.

The V gene is TRBV7-3, the J gene TRBJ2-4; TRBD2 agrees at 7 bases. The V gene end was trimmed by 5 bases and the J gene end by 0 bases; junction bases not matched to a gene: 13. Per germline, CDR1 SGHTA and CDR2 FQGTGA. This CDR3 contains 18 residues. The CDR3 bases are TGTGCCAGCAGCCCCGGGAGCGTTAGCGGGCTAGCCAAAAACATTCAGTACTTC. Amino acid sequence: CASSPGSVSGLAKNIQYF.

This chain uses TRBV5-1 with TRBJ2-2; D gene unclear. CDR3 length equals 16 residues. Trimming removed 0 bases at V and 4 bases at J, with 13 bases between. Germline assignment: CDR1 SGHRS and CDR2 YFSETQ. The CDR3 bases are TGCGCCAGCAGCTTGGGCGAAGGATTAAGCACCGGGGAGCTGTTTTTT. Its translation: CASSLGEGLSTGELFF.